This TCR beta chain was sequenced in a study of blood T cells in healthy people across ages. This clonotype was observed once. Germline-derived CDR1 and CDR2 are KGHSH and LQKENI. The CDR3 has 15 residues. Through a sample-barcoded 5' primer and a J-beta primer mix, a second PCR was run for roughly 7 to 11 cycles. TCRdb ran MiXCR on the 5' RACE reads and lists one entry per CDR3 protein. This sample has 700,000 or so distinct CDR3 sequences; about 20% occur once, and the top ten carry roughly 22%. This chain connects TRBV18 to TRBJ2-1, with 10 bases fitting TRBD2. The J call may be wrong; the DNA end is better matched by TRBJ2-7. The TCR sequence derives from a man aged 65-85 years in good health. Sequencing was carried out using blood. CDR3 in amino acids: CASSPATSGPYEQYV. The CDR3 coding sequence is TGTGCCAGCTCCCCGGCGACTAGCGGGCCCTACGAGCAGTACGTC.